These 20 T cell receptor beta chains were sequenced from one sample in a study of blood T cell repertoires in COVID-19. Only in-frame clones appear in the TCRdb table, and some are missing; sequencing was by immunoSEQ multiplex PCR. The table has over 140,000 clones, roughly 76% seen once. Sequencing was done on a sample of peripheral blood. The source is a woman in her forties or fifties with active or convalescent COVID-19.

The chain uses TRBV2 and TRBJ1-1; perhaps TRBD1 as D (5 bases). V lost 6 bases and J lost 1, with 12 bases in between. The CDR3 consists of 14 residues. CDR1 and CDR2 (germline): SNHLY, FYNNEI. CDR3 amino acids: CASRRYTGNTEAFF. The CDR3 DNA reads as TGTGCCAGCAGACGGTATACAGGGAACACTGAAGCTTTCTTT.

The V gene is TRBV2, the J gene TRBJ2-7; 15 bases align to TRBD2. The CDR3 runs 15 residues. Germline V gene sequence: CDR1 SNHLY, CDR2 FYNNEI. J lost 1 base, V lost 6 bases, and 1 base had no gene match. CDR3 in amino acids: CASRGLAGGSYEQYF. CDR3 nucleotides: TGTGCCAGCAGGGGACTAGCGGGGGGATCCTACGAGCAGTACTTC.

The V gene is TRBV19, the J gene TRBJ1-1, with a possible D match to TRBD1 (5 bases). CDR1 is LNHDA and CDR2 is SQIVND in the germline V gene (reference sequence). Trimming left V 4 bases short and J 0 bases short, with 9 bases between. The CDR3 extends over 14 amino acids. Here the CDR3 DNA reads TGTGCCAGTAGTACTAGACAGATGAACACTGAAGCTTTCTTT. This translates into CASSTRQMNTEAFF.

The V gene is TRBV14, the J gene TRBJ2-1; 7 bases align to TRBD2. The V segment lost 1 base and the J segment 4 bases; nucleotides outside the gene matches: 7. CDR1 is SGHDN and CDR2 is FVKESK in the germline V gene. This CDR3 has 16 residues. The CDR3 here is CASSQVRLAAYNEQFF. In nucleotides, the CDR3 is TGTGCCAGCAGCCAAGTTCGACTAGCAGCTTACAATGAGCAGTTCTTC.

The J gene is TRBJ1-5, the V gene TRBV11-2; 7 bases agree with TRBD1. CDR1 is SGHAT, CDR2 FQNNGV, per germline. This CDR3 is built from 15 residues. V was pared by 5 bases and J by 1 base, with 5 bases of the junction left unmatched. The CDR3 loop reads CASSPTGESNQPQHF. In nucleotides, the CDR3 is TGTGCCAGCAGCCCCACAGGGGAAAGCAATCAGCCCCAGCATTTT.

The chain links TRBV11-2 to TRBJ1-6; possibly TRBD1 for D (5 bases). The germline V gene has CDR1 SGHAT and CDR2 FQNNGV. V was clipped by 4 bases and J by 9 bases, with 19 bases between them. This CDR3 contains 16 residues. CDR3 coding DNA: TGTGCCAGCAGCTCAAGCAGGGAGGCCTTTAGTTCACCCCTCCACTTT. It encodes CASSSSREAFSSPLHF.

The chain joins TRBV18 to TRBJ2-5; 10 nucleotides line up with TRBD2. Germline trimming cut 0 bases from V and 2 bases from J; bases unmatched to any gene: 9. This CDR3 is built from 18 residues. Germline-derived CDR1 and CDR2 are KGHSH and LQKENI. CDR3 sequence reads: CASSPPRGSGGVQETQYF. The CDR3 nucleotides read TGTGCCAGCTCACCACCGAGAGGCAGCGGGGGGGTACAAGAGACCCAGTACTTC.

This clone showed up just a few times. The chain has TRBV5-5 and TRBJ2-1, with 14 bases that match TRBD2. Trimming took 3 bases from V and 1 from J; bases not matched to a gene: 0. Germline values: CDR1 SGHKS, CDR2 YYEKEE (reference sequence). The CDR3 totals 16 residues. This chain's CDR3 is CASSWTSGGSYNEQFF. The DNA of the CDR3 is TGTGCCAGCAGCTGGACTAGCGGGGGGTCCTACAATGAGCAGTTCTTC.

The chain links TRBV30 to TRBJ1-2; D call uncertain. Germline V CDR1 and CDR2: GTSNPN, SVGIG (reference sequence). This CDR3 comprises 14 residues. Deletions cut 2 bases from V and 4 bases from J, with 14 bases between. CDR3 sequence (DNA): TGTGCCTGGAGTCGGCAGGCGACGCCCTATGGCTACACCTTC. This sequence encodes CAWSRQATPYGYTF. Full variable domain (rest looked up from reference TRBV30 and TRBJ1-2): SQTIHQWPATLVQPVGSPLSLECTVEGTSNPNLYWYRQAAGRGLQLLFYSVGIGQISSEVPQNLSASRPQDRQFILSSKKLLLSDSGFYLCAWSRQATPYGYTFGSGTRLTVV.

The gene calls are TRBV19 and TRBJ2-1, with D maybe TRBD2 (6 bases). V lost 6 bases to trimming and J lost 7 bases, with 19 bases between them. The CDR3 extends over 15 amino acids. The germline V gene encodes CDR1 LNHDA and CDR2 SQIVND (reference sequence). CDR3 nucleotide sequence: TGTGCCAGTAGGGCCTTACTAGCCTCTTGGAATGAGCAGTTCTTC. Protein: CASRALLASWNEQFF.

The V call is TRBV3-1 (or the pseudogene TRBV3-2), the J call TRBJ2-7, with D possibly matching TRBD2 (6 bases). This CDR3 contains 16 residues. Trimming removed 1 base from V and 3 bases from J, with 16 bases in between. Germline V gives CDR1 LGHDT, CDR2 YNNKEL (reference sequence). CDR3 DNA sequence: TGTGCCAGCAGCCAAGGCCCGGCGGGGAACGGCTACGAGCAGTACTTC. Translating it yields CASSQGPAGNGYEQYF.

This clone was detected once. V usage is TRBV5-6 and J usage is TRBJ2-7; D is perhaps TRBD1 (6 bases). The CDR3 loop spans 12 amino acids. Germline V CDR1 and CDR2: SGHDT, YYEEEE. Trimming cost V 4 bases and J 4 bases, with 9 bases left between them. CDR3 amino acids: CASSHRVYEQYF. CDR3 coding DNA: TGTGCCAGCAGCCACAGGGTATACGAGCAGTACTTC.

In its sample, this clone was seen once. V is TRBV13 and J is TRBJ2-1; possibly TRBD1 for D (6 bases). This CDR3 has 16 amino acids. V dropped 1 base and J dropped 6 bases, with 16 bases sitting between them. Per germline, CDR1 PRHDT and CDR2 FYEKMQ (reference sequence). CDR3 nucleotides: TGTGCCAGCAGCTTAGAGGGGGAGTTATCGGGCAATGAGCAGTTCTTC. This encodes CASSLEGELSGNEQFF.

This clone occurred a few times. This CDR3 is also generated by other DNA sequences in the sample. DNA of the CDR3: TGCGCCAGCAGCCAAGGGACAGGGGGCAGGGAGACCCAGTACTTC. Translation: CASSQGTGGRETQYF. The chain joins TRBV4-3 to TRBJ2-5; 11 bases line up with TRBD1. There are 15 residues in the CDR3. The V segment lost 1 base and the J segment 5 bases; nucleotides outside the gene matches: 3. The germline V gene has CDR1 LGHNA and CDR2 YSLEER.

The chain has TRBV5-1 and TRBJ2-1; TRBD2 agrees at 11 bases. In germline, CDR1 is SGHRS, CDR2 YFSETQ. The junction had 10 bases not matched to a gene; V was cut back by 0 bases and J by 8 bases. The CDR3 has 17 residues. This CDR3 reads CASSLVLSGGAIDEQFF. CDR3 nucleotides: TGCGCCAGCAGCTTGGTCCTTAGCGGGGGGGCCATCGATGAGCAGTTCTTC. Variable domain in full (rest from reference TRBV5-1 and TRBJ2-1): KAGVTQTPRYLIKTRGQQVTLSCSPISGHRSVSWYQQTPGQGLQFLFEYFSETQRNKGNFPGRFSGRQFSNSRSEMNVSTLELGDSALYLCASSLVLSGGAIDEQFFGPGTRLTVL.

Only a few counts were recorded for this clone. The rearrangement uses TRBV9 and TRBJ2-1; tentatively, D is TRBD2 (6 bases). This CDR3 comprises 11 residues. Trimming removed 4 bases from V and 9 bases from J, with 8 bases in between. Per the germline V gene, CDR1 is SGDLS and CDR2 is YYNGEE. The CDR3, as DNA: TGTGCCAGCAGCCCCGGGGGTGAGCAGTTCTTC. It specifies CASSPGGEQFF. Variable domain in full (rest from reference TRBV9 and TRBJ2-1): DSGVTQTPKHLITATGQRVTLRCSPRSGDLSVYWYQQSLDQGLQFLIQYYNGEERAKGNILERFSAQQFPDLHSELNLSSLELGDSALYFCASSPGGEQFFGPGTRLTVL.

V usage is TRBV3-1 (or the pseudogene TRBV3-2) and J usage is TRBJ1-1, with D maybe TRBD1 (6 bases). Germline V CDR1 and CDR2: LGHDT, YNNKEL (reference sequence). The CDR3 totals 13 residues. The V end was cut by 1 base, the J end by 7 bases, with 10 bases between. The CDR3 loop reads CASSQVQGYEAFF. CDR3 nucleotide sequence: TGTGCCAGCAGCCAAGTACAGGGTTATGAAGCTTTCTTT.

This rearrangement joins TRBV11-2 to TRBJ2-5; D may be TRBD2 (6 bases). Germline V lookup: CDR1 SGHAT, CDR2 FQNNGV. This CDR3 comprises 14 residues. Trimming removed 5 bases at V and 3 bases at J, with 13 bases between. The DNA of the CDR3 is TGTGCCAGCAGCGCCCGGCGGGGAAAAGAGACCCAGTACTTC. Translated, it gives CASSARRGKETQYF.

The chain recombines TRBV19 with TRBJ2-3, with TRBD2 matching 9 bases. The germline V gene encodes CDR1 LNHDA and CDR2 SQIVND (reference sequence). The CDR3 contains 15 residues. V lost 6 bases, J lost 6 bases, and 10 bases stayed unmatched. CDR3 coding DNA: TGTGCCAGTAGGGCGGTAGCGGGAGCCCGGGATACGCAGTATTTT. Translation gives CASRAVAGARDTQYF.

This chain uses TRBV3-1 (or the pseudogene TRBV3-2) with TRBJ2-1; TRBD2 matches at 11 bases. The J segment lost 6 bases and the V segment lost 3 bases, leaving 7 bases of the junction unmatched. CDR1 is LGHDT and CDR2 is YNNKEL in the germline V gene (reference sequence). CDR3 length equals 16 residues. CDR3 sequence reads: CASSQLAGGIGNEQFF. The CDR3 bases are TGTGCCAGCAGCCAGTTAGCGGGGGGGATTGGCAATGAGCAGTTCTTC.